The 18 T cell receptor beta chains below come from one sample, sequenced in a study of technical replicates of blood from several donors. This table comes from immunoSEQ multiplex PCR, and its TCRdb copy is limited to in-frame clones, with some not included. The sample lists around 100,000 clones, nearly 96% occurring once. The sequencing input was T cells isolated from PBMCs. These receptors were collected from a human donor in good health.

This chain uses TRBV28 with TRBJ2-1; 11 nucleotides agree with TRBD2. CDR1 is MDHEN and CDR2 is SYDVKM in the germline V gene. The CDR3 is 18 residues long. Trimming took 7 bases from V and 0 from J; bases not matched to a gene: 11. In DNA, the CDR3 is TGTGCCAGCATGTCGACTAGCGGGATGTTGAGCTCCTACAATGAGCAGTTCTTC. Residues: CASMSTSGMLSSYNEQFF.

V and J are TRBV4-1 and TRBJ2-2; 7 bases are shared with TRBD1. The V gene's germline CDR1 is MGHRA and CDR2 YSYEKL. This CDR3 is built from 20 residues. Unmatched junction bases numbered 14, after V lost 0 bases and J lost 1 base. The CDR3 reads CASSQDSAGGVFRNTGELFF. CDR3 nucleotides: TGCGCCAGCAGCCAAGATTCGGCAGGGGGAGTTTTCAGGAACACCGGGGAGCTGTTTTTT.

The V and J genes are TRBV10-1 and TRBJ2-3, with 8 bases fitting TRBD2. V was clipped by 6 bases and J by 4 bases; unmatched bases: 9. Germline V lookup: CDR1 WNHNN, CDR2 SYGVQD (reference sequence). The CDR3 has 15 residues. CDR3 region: CASSQAGAGPDTQYF. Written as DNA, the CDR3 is TGCGCCAGCAGCCAAGCGGGAGCTGGACCAGATACGCAGTATTTT.

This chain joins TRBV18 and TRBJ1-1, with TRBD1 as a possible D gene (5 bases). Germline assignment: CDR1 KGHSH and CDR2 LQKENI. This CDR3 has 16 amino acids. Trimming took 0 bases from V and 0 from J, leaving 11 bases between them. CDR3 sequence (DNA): TGTGCCAGCTCACCACCGGGGGGTACCTTGAACACTGAAGCTTTCTTT. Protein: CASSPPGGTLNTEAFF. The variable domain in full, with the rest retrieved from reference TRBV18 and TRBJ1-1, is NAGVMQNPRHLVRRRGQEARLRCSPMKGHSHVYWYRQLPEEGLKFMVYLQKENIIDESGMPKERFSAEFPKEGPSILRIQQVVRGDSAAYFCASSPPGGTLNTEAFFGQGTRLTVV.

The CDR3 coding sequence is TGTGCCAGCAGCTTACGTGCTCGGGGGAGAGGGGTTTACGAGCAGTACTTC. Residues: CASSLRARGRGVYEQYF. The V gene is TRBV11-2, the J gene TRBJ2-7; D is possibly TRBD2 (6 bases). There are 17 residues in the CDR3. CDR1 and CDR2 from the germline V gene are SGHAT and FQNNGV. Trimming took off 2 bases at V and 4 bases at J, with 21 bases between the two ends. Together with reference TRBV11-2 and TRBJ2-7, the CDR3 gives the full variable domain: EAGVAQSPRYKIIEKRQSVAFWCNPISGHATLYWYQQILGQGPKLLIQFQNNGVVDDSQLPKDRFSAERLKGVDSTLKIQPAKLEDSAVYLCASSLRARGRGVYEQYFGPGTRLTVT.

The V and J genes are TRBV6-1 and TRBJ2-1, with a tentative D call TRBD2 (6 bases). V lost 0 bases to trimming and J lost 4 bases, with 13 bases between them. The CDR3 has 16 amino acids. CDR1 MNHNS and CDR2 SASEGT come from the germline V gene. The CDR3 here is CASSEARAGLYNEQFF. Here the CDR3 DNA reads TGTGCCAGCAGTGAAGCGCGTGCCGGACTATACAATGAGCAGTTCTTC.

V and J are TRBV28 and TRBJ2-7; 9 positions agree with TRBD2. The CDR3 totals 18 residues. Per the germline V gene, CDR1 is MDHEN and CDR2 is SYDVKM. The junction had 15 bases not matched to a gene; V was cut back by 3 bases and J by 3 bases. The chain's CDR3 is CASSFRLIAGVIFYEQYF. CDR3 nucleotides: TGTGCCAGCAGTTTTAGATTAATAGCGGGAGTGATTTTCTACGAGCAGTACTTC.

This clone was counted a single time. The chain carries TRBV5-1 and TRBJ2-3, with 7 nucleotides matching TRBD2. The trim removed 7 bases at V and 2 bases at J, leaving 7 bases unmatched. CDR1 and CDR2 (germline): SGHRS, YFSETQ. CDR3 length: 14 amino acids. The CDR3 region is CASGGDPNTDTQYF. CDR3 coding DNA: TGCGCCAGCGGGGGGGACCCAAACACAGATACGCAGTATTTT.

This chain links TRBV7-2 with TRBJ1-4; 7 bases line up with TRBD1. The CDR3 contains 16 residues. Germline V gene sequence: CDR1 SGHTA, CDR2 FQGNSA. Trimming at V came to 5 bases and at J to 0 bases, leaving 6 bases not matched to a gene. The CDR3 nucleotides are TGTGCCAGCAGCGAGGGGGCGCGGTCAACTAATGAAAAACTGTTTTTT. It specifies CASSEGARSTNEKLFF.

Here the CDR3 DNA reads TGTGCCAGCAGCCAAGAAGGGACAGGGGTGTTTGGTGGCTACACCTTC. It encodes CASSQEGTGVFGGYTF. The chain couples TRBV14 to TRBJ1-2, with TRBD1 matching 10 bases. The CDR3 is 16 amino acids. Unmatched junction bases numbered 8, after V lost 0 bases and J lost 7 bases. Germline V gives CDR1 SGHDN, CDR2 FVKESK.

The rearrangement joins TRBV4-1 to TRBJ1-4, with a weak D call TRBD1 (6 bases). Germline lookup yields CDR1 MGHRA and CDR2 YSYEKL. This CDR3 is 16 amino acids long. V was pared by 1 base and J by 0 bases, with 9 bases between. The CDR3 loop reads CASSQGQGPTNEKLFF. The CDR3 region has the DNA TGCGCCAGCAGCCAAGGGCAGGGGCCAACTAATGAAAAACTGTTTTTT.

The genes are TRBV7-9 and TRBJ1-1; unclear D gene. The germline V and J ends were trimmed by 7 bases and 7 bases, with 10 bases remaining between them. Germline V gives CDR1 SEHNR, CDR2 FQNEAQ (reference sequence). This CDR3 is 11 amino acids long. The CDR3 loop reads CASTNTGEAFF. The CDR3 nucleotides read TGTGCCAGCACCAATACTGGTGAAGCTTTCTTT.

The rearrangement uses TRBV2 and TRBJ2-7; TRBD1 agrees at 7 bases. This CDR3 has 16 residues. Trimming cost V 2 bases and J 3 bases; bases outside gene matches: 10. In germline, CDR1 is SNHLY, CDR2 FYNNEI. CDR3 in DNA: TGTGCCAGCAGTGAACTGGACAGGCCGGCTCTCTACGAGCAGTACTTC. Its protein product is CASSELDRPALYEQYF.

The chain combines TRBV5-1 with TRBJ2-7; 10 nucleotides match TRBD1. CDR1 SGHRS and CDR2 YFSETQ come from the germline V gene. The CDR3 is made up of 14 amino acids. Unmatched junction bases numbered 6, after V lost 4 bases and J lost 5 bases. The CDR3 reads CASSVATGGHEQYF. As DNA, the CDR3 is TGCGCCAGCAGCGTGGCGACAGGGGGCCACGAGCAGTACTTC.

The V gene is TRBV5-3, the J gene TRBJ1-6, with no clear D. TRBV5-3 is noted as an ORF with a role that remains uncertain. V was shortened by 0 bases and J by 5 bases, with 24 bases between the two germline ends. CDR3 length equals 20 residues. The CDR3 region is CARSLAAGSPKHPHNSPLHF. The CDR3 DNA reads TGTGCCAGAAGCTTGGCGGCGGGCAGCCCCAAACACCCTCATAATTCACCCCTCCACTTT.

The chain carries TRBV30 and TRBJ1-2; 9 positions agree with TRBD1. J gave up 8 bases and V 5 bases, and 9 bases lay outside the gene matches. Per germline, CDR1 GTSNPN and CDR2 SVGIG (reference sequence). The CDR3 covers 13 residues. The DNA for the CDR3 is TGTGCCTGGTCCCGGGGACAGGGATGGGGCTACACCTTC. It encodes CAWSRGQGWGYTF.

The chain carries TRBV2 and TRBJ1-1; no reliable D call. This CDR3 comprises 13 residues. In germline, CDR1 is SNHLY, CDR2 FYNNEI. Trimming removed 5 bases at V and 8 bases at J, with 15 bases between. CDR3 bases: TGTGCCAGCAGTCGGGATTTCGGACGGGAAGCTTTCTTT. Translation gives CASSRDFGREAFF.

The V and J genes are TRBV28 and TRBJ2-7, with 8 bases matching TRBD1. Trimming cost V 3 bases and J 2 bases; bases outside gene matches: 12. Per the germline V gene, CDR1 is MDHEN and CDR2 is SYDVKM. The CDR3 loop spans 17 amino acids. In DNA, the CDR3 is TGTGCCAGCAGTTTCCCGGTTGGGGACAGGAGACCCTACGAGCAGTACTTC. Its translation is CASSFPVGDRRPYEQYF. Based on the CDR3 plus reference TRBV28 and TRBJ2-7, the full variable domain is DVKVTQSSRYLVKRTGEKVFLECVQDMDHENMFWYRQDPGLGLRLIYFSYDVKMKEKGDIPEGYSVSREKKERFSLILESASTNQTSMYLCASSFPVGDRRPYEQYFGPGTRLTVT.